These 13 T cell receptor beta chains came from one sample sequenced in a study of prognosis after radiotherapy for stage I lung cancer. Researchers used two-round multiplex PCR to amplify TCR beta CDR3 starting from genomic DNA. Gene-specific primers for each TRBV and TRBJ gene drove first-round PCR. TCRdb reprocessed the multiplex PCR reads via MiXCR and lists one record per CDR3 protein. The repertoire includes roughly 11,000 distinct CDR3 sequences, roughly 51% of them detected once, and 7% sits in the top ten. This specimen consisted of PBMCs, obtained before or after stereotactic body radiation therapy (not recorded which). These receptors were collected from a donor older than 45 with non-small cell lung cancer.

This clonotype was found once. The J gene is TRBJ2-5, the V gene TRBV20-1, with D perhaps TRBD1 (6 bases). The V gene's germline CDR1 is DFQATT and CDR2 SNEGSKA (reference sequence). The CDR3 covers 12 residues. V was clipped by 5 bases and J by 4 bases, with 11 bases between them. The CDR3 loop is CSALQGRETQYF. In DNA, the CDR3 is TGCAGTGCTCTACAGGGCCGAGAGACCCAGTACTTC.

The chain is built from TRBV12-3 or TRBV12-4 and TRBJ1-6, with 7 bases matching TRBD1. After removal of 4 bases from V and 4 bases from J, the junction contained 4 bases not matched to a gene. CDR3 size: 15 residues. The CDR3: CASSSLGQYNSPLHF. The CDR3 nucleotides read TGTGCCAGCAGTTCCCTGGGACAGTATAATTCACCCCTCCACTTT.

By share of the sample, this clonotype is medium-sized. This chain's CDR3 is CASSPEARTSPYNEQFF. CDR3 nucleotide sequence: TGTGCCAGCAGCCCGGAGGCCCGGACTAGTCCCTACAATGAGCAGTTCTTC. The chain joins TRBV5-5 to TRBJ2-1, with 7 bases identical to TRBD2. The J segment lost 2 bases and the V segment lost 4 bases, leaving 12 bases of the junction unmatched. Germline CDR1 SGHKS, CDR2 YYEKEE (reference sequence). The CDR3 runs to 17 residues.

By its share, this clonotype is medium-sized. The CDR3 coding sequence is TGTGCCAGCAAATCCATGACGGGAGACCACGAGCAGTACTTC. Protein product: CASKSMTGDHEQYF. This chain links TRBV6-1 with TRBJ2-7; a possible D gene is TRBD2 (6 bases). Per germline, CDR1 MNHNS and CDR2 SASEGT. Trimming took off 7 bases at V and 5 bases at J, with 18 bases between the two ends. The CDR3 contains 14 residues.

For this clonotype: Since a far larger clone is one base different, this is likely a read error. This sequence joins TRBV6-8 and TRBJ2-5; D is uncertain. V was trimmed by 5 bases and J by 5 bases, leaving 9 bases between them. This CDR3 is built from 12 residues. Germline values: CDR1 MNHGY, CDR2 SAAAGT. As DNA, the CDR3 is TGTGCCAGCAGTGTTATCCCTGAGACCCAGTACTTC. Translation gives CASSVIPETQYF.

In its sample, this clonotype is medium-sized. The chain carries TRBV7-8 and TRBJ2-7; 9 positions agree with TRBD1. The V and J ends lost 1 base and 3 bases, in that order; junction bases with no gene match: 16. From germline, CDR1 is SGHVS and CDR2 FQNEAQ. The CDR3 is 19 amino acids. CDR3 DNA: TGTGCCAGCAGCTTAGTTTGGGGACAGGGTAGTATAGTCCTCTACGAGCAGTACTTC. It encodes CASSLVWGQGSIVLYEQYF.

On this clonotype itself: The junction departs from germline at one end; a sequencing error may be responsible. CDR3 in DNA: TGTGCCAGTAGCTTAGCAGGGGGCAACCCCTACGATCAGTACTTC. Encoded protein: CASSLAGGNPYDQYF. The chain has TRBV11-2 and TRBJ2-7, with 8 nucleotides matching TRBD1. The CDR3 spans 15 residues. Looked up from germline, CDR1 is SGHAT and CDR2 is FQNNGV.

The chain has TRBV11-3 and TRBJ2-2; D is undetermined. Germline CDR1 SGHNT, CDR2 YENEEA. V gave up 1 base and J gave up 1 base, with 4 bases separating them. The CDR3 has 14 amino acids. The CDR3: CASSLGWNTGELFF. The CDR3 nucleotides are TGTGCCAGCAGCTTAGGTTGGAACACCGGGGAGCTGTTTTTT. Full variable domain (missing parts from reference TRBV11-3 and TRBJ2-2): EAGVVQSPRYKIIEKKQPVAFWCNPISGHNTLYWYLQNLGQGPELLIRYENEEAVDDSQLPKDRFSAERLKGVDSTLKIQPAELGDSAVYLCASSLGWNTGELFFGEGSRLTVL.

Turning to this clonotype: Mismatch with germline at one junction end may stem from a read error. The V gene is TRBV9, the J gene TRBJ2-7, with D perhaps TRBD1 (5 bases). The CDR3 is 14 amino acids. From germline, CDR1 is SGDLS and CDR2 YYNGEE. The CDR3: CSSSVASQGYEQYF. In DNA, the CDR3 is TGTTCCAGCAGCGTGGCTTCCCAGGGATACGAGCAGTACTTC.

This clonotype is medium-sized (0.01 to 0.1%) within its sample. The chain has TRBV2 and TRBJ1-1, with unresolved D. The CDR3 is made up of 14 amino acids. Per germline, CDR1 SNHLY and CDR2 FYNNEI. V gave up 6 bases and J gave up 3 bases, with 14 bases separating them. The CDR3 DNA follows: TGTGCCAGCAGACCGAGGGATTTGGACACTGAAGCTTTCTTT. This codes for CASRPRDLDTEAFF.

Regarding this clonotype: At one end the junction does not follow the germline gene, possibly because of a read error. The chain joins TRBV7-9 to TRBJ2-1; perhaps TRBD2 as D (5 bases). CDR1 and CDR2 from the germline V gene are SEHNR and FQNEAQ (reference sequence). There are 13 residues in the CDR3. The CDR3 DNA is TGTGCCAGTAGCTTGGAGGTGCCCGTTGAGCAGTTCTTC. Translated, it gives CASSLEVPVEQFF.

This chain joins TRBV28 and TRBJ2-3; D is possibly TRBD1 or TRBD2 (6 bases each). This CDR3 has 15 amino acids. Trimming shortened V by 8 bases and J by 7 bases, and 22 bases separated the two germline ends. The germline V gene has CDR1 MDHEN and CDR2 SYDVKM. CDR3 nucleotides: TGTGCCAGCTGTGGGCAGTTGGGGGCGGGGAATACGCAGTATTTT. Amino acid sequence: CASCGQLGAGNTQYF.

Comments on this clonotype: This may be a read error: a much more frequent sequence differs by one nucleotide. The chain couples TRBV10-3 to TRBJ2-1, with 9 bases that match TRBD1. Unmatched junction bases numbered 17, after V lost 8 bases and J lost 9 bases. Looked up from germline, CDR1 is ENHRY and CDR2 is SYGVKD. This CDR3 contains 16 residues. The CDR3 reads CAIGPGTGNTGAEQFF. The CDR3 region has the DNA TGTGCCATCGGCCCCGGGACAGGGAATACGGGCGCTGAGCAGTTCTTC.